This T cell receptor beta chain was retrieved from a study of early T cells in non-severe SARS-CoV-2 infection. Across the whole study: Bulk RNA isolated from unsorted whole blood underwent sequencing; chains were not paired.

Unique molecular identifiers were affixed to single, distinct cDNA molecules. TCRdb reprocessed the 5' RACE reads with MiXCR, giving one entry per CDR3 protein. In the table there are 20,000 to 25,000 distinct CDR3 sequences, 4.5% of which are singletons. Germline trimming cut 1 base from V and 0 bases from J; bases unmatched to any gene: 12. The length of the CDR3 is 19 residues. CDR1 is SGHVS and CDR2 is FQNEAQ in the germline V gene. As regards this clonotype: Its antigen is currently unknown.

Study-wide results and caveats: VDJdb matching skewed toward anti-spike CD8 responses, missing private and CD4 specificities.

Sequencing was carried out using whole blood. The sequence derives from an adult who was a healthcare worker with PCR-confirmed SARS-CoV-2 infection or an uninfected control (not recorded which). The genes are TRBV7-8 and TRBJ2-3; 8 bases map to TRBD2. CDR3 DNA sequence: TGTGCCAGCAGCTTAGTTTACCGGGGGGGGTCGCCCAGCACAGATACGCAGTATTTT. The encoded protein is CASSLVYRGGSPSTDTQYF. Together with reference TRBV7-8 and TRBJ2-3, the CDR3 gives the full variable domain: GAGVSQSPRYKVAKRGQDVALRCDPISGHVSLFWYQQALGQGPEFLTYFQNEAQLDKSGLPSDRFFAERPEGSVSTLKIQRTQQEDSAVYLCASSLVYRGGSPSTDTQYFGPGTRLTVL.